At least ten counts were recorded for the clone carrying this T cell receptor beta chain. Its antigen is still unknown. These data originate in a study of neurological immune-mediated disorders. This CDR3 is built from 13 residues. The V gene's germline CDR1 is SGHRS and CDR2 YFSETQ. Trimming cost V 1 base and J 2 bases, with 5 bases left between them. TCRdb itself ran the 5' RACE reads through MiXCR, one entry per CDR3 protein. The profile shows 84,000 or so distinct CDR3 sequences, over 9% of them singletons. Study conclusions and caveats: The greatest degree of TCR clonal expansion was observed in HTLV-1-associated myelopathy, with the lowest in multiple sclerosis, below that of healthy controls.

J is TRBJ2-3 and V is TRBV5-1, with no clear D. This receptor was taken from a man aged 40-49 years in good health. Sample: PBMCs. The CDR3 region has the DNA TGCGCCAGCAGCTTGACAGTCACAGATACGCAGTATTTT. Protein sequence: CASSLTVTDTQYF. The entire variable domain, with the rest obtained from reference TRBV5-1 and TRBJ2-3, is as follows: KAGVTQTPRYLIKTRGQQVTLSCSPISGHRSVSWYQQTPGQGLQFLFEYFSETQRNKGNFPGRFSGRQFSNSRSEMNVSTLELGDSALYLCASSLTVTDTQYFGPGTRLTVL.